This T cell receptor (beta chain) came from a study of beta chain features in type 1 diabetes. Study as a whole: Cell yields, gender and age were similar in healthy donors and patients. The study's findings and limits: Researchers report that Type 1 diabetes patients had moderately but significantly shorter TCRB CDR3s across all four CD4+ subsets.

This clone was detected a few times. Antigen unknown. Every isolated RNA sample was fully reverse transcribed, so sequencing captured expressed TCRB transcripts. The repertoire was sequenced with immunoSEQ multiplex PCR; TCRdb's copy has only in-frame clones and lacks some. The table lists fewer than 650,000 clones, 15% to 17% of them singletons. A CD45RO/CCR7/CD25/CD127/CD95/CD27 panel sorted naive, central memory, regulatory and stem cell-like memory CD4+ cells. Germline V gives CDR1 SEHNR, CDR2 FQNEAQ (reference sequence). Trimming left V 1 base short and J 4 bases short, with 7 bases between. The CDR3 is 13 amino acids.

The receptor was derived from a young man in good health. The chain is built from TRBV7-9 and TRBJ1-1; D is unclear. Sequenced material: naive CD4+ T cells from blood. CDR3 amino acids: CASSLDASTEAFF. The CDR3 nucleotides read TGTGCCAGCAGCTTAGATGCCAGCACTGAAGCTTTCTTT.